Described below is a single TCR beta chain sequence and its context. Its antigen remains unknown. Germline loops: CDR1 SGHRS, CDR2 YFSETQ. The CDR3 contains 16 residues. V was trimmed by 4 bases and J by 2 bases, leaving 18 bases between them. Per sorted-subset replicate PCR, input was roughly 220 ng DNA, representing some 30,000 T cell genomes. The table came from immunoSEQ multiplex PCR; TCRdb's copy has only in-frame clones and leaves some out. The sample contains around 1.5 million clones, 98% of which appear only once. The sample comes from a study of shared clonotypes between healthy human individuals. Whole-study findings and limits: In a few donors, roughly 5.2% of naive CD4 clonotypes appeared in common. Deeper or shallower sequencing was expected to change how clonotypes are shared among donors.

The clonotype comes from a man in his thirties or forties in good health. Sequencing input: naive CD4+ T cells sorted from blood. The subset was: CD45RA+ positively selected. The chain links TRBV5-1 to TRBJ2-5; TRBD2 might be the D (6 bases). The CDR3 coding sequence is TGCGCCAGCAGCGACGGGGGAGTAATAATACAAGAGACCCAGTACTTC. The encoded protein is CASSDGGVIIQETQYF.